This T cell receptor beta chain was captured in a study of vaccination and CD4 T cells after COVID-19. About the research overall: Recovered-phase convalescent patients showed SARS-CoV-2 positivity by nasal swab PCR; eight or nine were mild, one severe. Stimuli were overlapping spike peptide pools of SARS-CoV-2 and three common cold coronaviruses (HCoV-NL63, HCoV-OC43, HCoV-229E).

As to this clonotype: The antigen is unknown.

Germline V lookup: CDR1 GTSNPN, CDR2 SVGIG (reference sequence). Trimming cost V 3 bases and J 4 bases; bases outside gene matches: 10. The CDR3 has 15 amino acids. The Oncomine TCR Beta short-read assay was applied to DNA of cultured CD4+ T cells. TCRdb independently ran MiXCR on the PCR reads; one entry per CDR3 protein. The sample holds about 15,000 distinct CDR3 sequences, more than 45% seen once. Findings of the study overall: Rising from about 20 to 38, the median of SARS-CoV-2-reactive clonotypes did not change significantly.

Treatment indicated: approximately nine-day PBMC culture with coronavirus spike peptide pools or control peptides (ViraFEST assay). The clonotype originates from a human donor who had recovered from COVID-19. Specimen: CD4+ T cells from blood, cultured in vitro. The J gene is TRBJ1-1, the V gene TRBV30, with TRBD1 matching 8 bases. The CDR3 DNA reads TGTGCCTGGAGACCCAGGGGGCCAGGGGCCACTGAAGCTTTCTTT. Encoded protein: CAWRPRGPGATEAFF. Based on the CDR3 plus reference TRBV30 and TRBJ1-1, the full variable domain is SQTIHQWPATLVQPVGSPLSLECTVEGTSNPNLYWYRQAAGRGLQLLFYSVGIGQISSEVPQNLSASRPQDRQFILSSKKLLLSDSGFYLCAWRPRGPGATEAFFGQGTRLTVV.